One sample yielded the 32 T cell receptor beta chains listed below, sequenced in a study of cytomegalovirus exposure and HLA in healthy donors. Repertoires were generated with immunoSEQ multiplex PCR, while TCRdb's copy carries only in-frame clones and drops some. The data hold nearly 110,000 clones, with roughly 90% observed a single time. Sequenced input: PBMCs. The origin of the receptors is a woman under 30 in good health and CMV-seropositive.

The CDR3 here is CASSYPGQGTDTQYF. The CDR3 DNA is TGTGCCAGCAGTTACCCAGGACAGGGCACAGATACGCAGTATTTT. The gene calls are TRBV6-5 and TRBJ2-3; TRBD1 matches 7 bases. In germline, CDR1 is MNHEY, CDR2 SVGAGI. The CDR3 has 15 residues. J lost 1 base, V lost 2 bases, and 3 bases had no gene match.

This chain joins TRBV6-5 and TRBJ1-6; D is ambiguous. Germline CDR1 MNHEY, CDR2 SVGAGI. The CDR3 is made up of 15 amino acids. V dropped 6 bases and J dropped 4 bases, with 13 bases sitting between them. The CDR3 sequence is CASSFRDGYNSPLHF. The CDR3 nucleotides read TGTGCCAGCAGCTTCCGTGACGGGTATAATTCACCCCTCCACTTT.

The chain combines TRBV6-6 with TRBJ1-2; 8 bases fit TRBD1. The V segment lost 6 bases and the J segment 4 bases; nucleotides outside the gene matches: 7. This CDR3 contains 14 residues. Germline V gene sequence: CDR1 MNHNY, CDR2 SVGAGI (reference sequence). CDR3 sequence (DNA): TGTGCCAGCAGCAATCCGGGACAGGCCTATGGCTACACCTTC. The encoded protein is CASSNPGQAYGYTF.

The chain recombines TRBV18 with TRBJ2-2; TRBD1 is a possible D gene (5 bases). Trimming cost V 2 bases and J 7 bases, with 11 bases left between them. The CDR3 sequence is 14 residues long. The germline CDR1 and CDR2 sequences are KGHSH and LQKENI. In nucleotides, the CDR3 is TGTGCCAGCTCACCAACAGGAAAGGACGGGGAGCTGTTTTTT. Translated: CASSPTGKDGELFF.

This chain uses TRBV11-2 with TRBJ2-1, with 12 bases that match TRBD2. The V segment lost 2 bases and the J segment 0 bases; nucleotides outside the gene matches: 5. The CDR3 is 18 amino acids. Germline lookup yields CDR1 SGHAT and CDR2 FQNNGV. In nucleotides, the CDR3 is TGTGCCAGCAGCTTACTAGCGGGGGGGCCCCGCTCCTACAATGAGCAGTTCTTC. Its translation: CASSLLAGGPRSYNEQFF. The full variable domain, its missing parts supplied by reference TRBV11-2 and TRBJ2-1, is EAGVAQSPRYKIIEKRQSVAFWCNPISGHATLYWYQQILGQGPKLLIQFQNNGVVDDSQLPKDRFSAERLKGVDSTLKIQPAKLEDSAVYLCASSLLAGGPRSYNEQFFGPGTRLTVL.

V is TRBV19 and J is TRBJ1-5; weak D call: TRBD1 (6 bases). The length of the CDR3 is 13 residues. Germline values: CDR1 LNHDA, CDR2 SQIVND (reference sequence). V lost 5 bases to trimming and J lost 6 bases, with 11 bases between them. CDR3 residues: CASSGTYLQPQHF. The CDR3 coding sequence is TGTGCCAGTAGTGGGACATACCTTCAGCCCCAGCATTTT.

The rearrangement links TRBV27 to TRBJ1-2; 7 bases map to TRBD1. Germline-derived CDR1 and CDR2 are MNHEY and SMNVEV (reference sequence). The V and J ends lost 1 base and 4 bases, in that order; junction bases with no gene match: 12. The CDR3 extends over 17 amino acids. CDR3 nucleotide sequence: TGTGCCAGCAGTTTATTTTCCGACAGGGAAATATTCTATGGCTACACCTTC. This codes for CASSLFSDREIFYGYTF.

The chain recombines TRBV7-2 with TRBJ1-2, with D possibly matching TRBD1 (6 bases). Germline CDR1 is SGHTA and CDR2 is FQGNSA. This CDR3 has 15 amino acids. The ends were cut back, 1 base at V and 4 bases at J, with 13 bases in the middle. The CDR3 is CASSLGLGRGYGYTF. The DNA of the CDR3 is TGTGCCAGCAGCTTAGGTTTGGGCAGGGGCTATGGCTACACCTTC.

This clone was recorded only once. This chain uses TRBV4-2 with TRBJ1-6, with unresolved D. V lost 0 bases to trimming and J lost 0 bases, with 9 bases between them. The V gene's germline CDR1 is LGHNA and CDR2 YNFKEQ. The CDR3 is 17 residues long. The CDR3 DNA sequence: TGTGCCAGCAGCCAAGATATAGGGAGCTCCTATAATTCACCCCTCCACTTT. Translating it yields CASSQDIGSSYNSPLHF.

CDR3 sequence (DNA): TGTGCCAGCACCCCGGGAAGGGTGAACACTGAAGCTTTCTTT. Amino acids: CASTPGRVNTEAFF. The V gene is TRBV28, the J gene TRBJ1-1; D gene ambiguous. In germline, CDR1 is MDHEN, CDR2 SYDVKM. This CDR3 region has 14 residues. Trimming left V 7 bases short and J 0 bases short, with 12 bases between.

The genes are TRBV7-6 and TRBJ2-5, with D possibly TRBD2 on 5 matching bases. Germline lookup yields CDR1 SGHVS and CDR2 FNYEAQ. The V end lost 6 bases, the J end lost 1 base, and 15 bases lay between the germline ends. The CDR3 loop spans 15 amino acids. The CDR3 coding sequence is TGTGCCAGCAGACCCTCCTCTAGCCCCCAAGAGACCCAGTACTTC. Translating it yields CASRPSSSPQETQYF.

This clone was seen only once. The chain joins TRBV11-2 to TRBJ2-7; D gene ambiguous. The germline gives CDR1 SGHAT, CDR2 FQNNGV. V dropped 0 bases and J dropped 1 base, with 10 bases sitting between them. The CDR3 is 15 residues long. CDR3: CASSLDDGRSYEQYF. The CDR3 region has the DNA TGTGCCAGCAGCTTAGATGACGGCAGGTCCTACGAGCAGTACTTC.

This clone has only one observation. The chain links TRBV6-1 to TRBJ1-5; 8 nucleotides agree with TRBD1. This CDR3 has 17 amino acids. Germline trimming cut 2 bases from V and 1 base from J; bases unmatched to any gene: 7. CDR1 and CDR2 (germline): MNHNS, SASEGT. The CDR3 sequence is CASSEWTGSASNQPQHF. The CDR3 nucleotides read TGTGCCAGCAGTGAATGGACAGGGAGCGCGAGCAATCAGCCCCAGCATTTT.

V is TRBV4-3 and J is TRBJ2-5; 7 bases agree with TRBD2. The junction had 0 bases not matched to a gene; V was cut back by 1 base and J by 4 bases. Germline CDR1 reads LGHNA; CDR2 reads YSLEER. The CDR3 contains 13 residues. The CDR3 nucleotides are TGCGCCAGCAGCCAAGCGGGGGGAGAGACCCAGTACTTC. It translates to CASSQAGGETQYF.

The gene calls are TRBV4-1 and TRBJ2-3; possibly TRBD2 for D (6 bases). Germline-derived CDR1 and CDR2 are MGHRA and YSYEKL. This CDR3 is 12 amino acids long. V lost 1 base, J lost 9 bases, and 8 bases lay in between. CDR3 coding DNA: TGCGCCAGCAGCCAAGGGGGGGAAACGCAGTATTTT. As protein: CASSQGGETQYF.

The V gene is TRBV4-3, the J gene TRBJ2-1; the D gene is possibly TRBD1 (6 bases). CDR1 and CDR2 (germline): LGHNA, YSLEER. The V and J ends lost 0 bases and 5 bases respectively, with 11 bases between them. The CDR3 is 15 amino acids. The CDR3 DNA is TGCGCCAGCAGCCAAGAGCAAAGGACAGACAATGAGCAGTTCTTC. As protein: CASSQEQRTDNEQFF.

This clone was seen only a few times. V gene TRBV19 combines with J gene TRBJ2-7; maybe TRBD1 (5 bases). There are 13 residues in the CDR3. Looked up from germline, CDR1 is LNHDA and CDR2 is SQIVND (reference sequence). The V and J ends lost 5 bases and 4 bases respectively, with 12 bases between them. The CDR3 protein is CASSSPQEYEQYF. DNA for the CDR3: TGTGCCAGTAGTTCTCCACAGGAGTACGAGCAGTACTTC.

The chain employs TRBV15 and TRBJ1-1; D is unresolved. This CDR3 region has 13 residues. V was trimmed by 8 bases and J by 1 base, leaving 11 bases between them. Germline V lookup: CDR1 LNHNV, CDR2 YYDKDF (reference sequence). CDR3 coding DNA: TGTGCCACCTCCGGGGTCCGGAACACTGAAGCTTTCTTT. As protein: CATSGVRNTEAFF.

The chain combines TRBV25-1 with TRBJ1-2; D uncertain. V lost 5 bases to trimming and J lost 5 bases, with 15 bases between them. CDR1 and CDR2 (germline): MGHDK, SYGVNS. The CDR3 has 14 residues. The CDR3 DNA follows: TGTGCCAGCAGTCCTAAGGGAGTGCGATATGGCTACACCTTC. Amino acid sequence: CASSPKGVRYGYTF.

The chain couples TRBV4-2 to TRBJ1-4; D is perhaps TRBD1 (6 bases). The germline CDR1 and CDR2 sequences are LGHNA and YNFKEQ. Between the trimmed V and J ends, which lost 4 bases and 4 bases, there was a span of 10 bases. CDR3 length: 14 amino acids. This CDR3 reads CASSRGQSNEKLFF. Written as DNA, the CDR3 is TGTGCCAGCAGCCGGGGGCAAAGTAATGAAAAACTGTTTTTT.

The gene calls are TRBV28 and TRBJ1-2, with 8 positions matching TRBD1. The germline V gene has CDR1 MDHEN and CDR2 SYDVKM. Trimming cost V 6 bases and J 3 bases; bases outside gene matches: 6. There are 14 residues in the CDR3. DNA for the CDR3: TGTGCCAGCAGGACGCCAGGGGGCGACTATGGCTACACCTTC. Translation: CASRTPGGDYGYTF.

The chain is built from TRBV6-5 and TRBJ2-2, with D possibly TRBD1 on 6 matching bases. Trimming took 2 bases from V and 8 from J, leaving 12 bases between them. This CDR3 region has 14 residues. CDR1 and CDR2 from the germline V gene are MNHEY and SVGAGI. The DNA for the CDR3 is TGTGCCAGCAGTTACAACCTTCAGGGGGGGGAGCTGTTTTTT. Amino acid sequence: CASSYNLQGGELFF.

V gene TRBV19 combines with J gene TRBJ1-5; D remains unclear. Germline CDR1 LNHDA, CDR2 SQIVND (reference sequence). V was trimmed by 3 bases and J by 0 bases, leaving 9 bases between them. CDR3 length equals 15 residues. Written as DNA, the CDR3 is TGTGCCAGTAGTATTTCCACTTATAGCAATCAGCCCCAGCATTTT. It encodes CASSISTYSNQPQHF.

This clone was counted a single time. The V call is TRBV27, the J call TRBJ2-2, with 8 bases identical to TRBD1. Unmatched junction bases numbered 9, after V lost 8 bases and J lost 1 base. CDR3 length: 16 residues. Per germline, CDR1 MNHEY and CDR2 SMNVEV (reference sequence). CDR3 residues: CASPSRGLVNTGELFF. CDR3 in DNA: TGTGCCAGCCCAAGCAGGGGGCTGGTGAACACCGGGGAGCTGTTTTTT.

The chain couples TRBV29-1 to TRBJ2-4; 16 bases line up with TRBD2. Germline CDR1 and CDR2: SQVTM and ANQGSEA. This CDR3 is 13 amino acids long. With V trimmed by 6 bases and J by 9 bases, 2 bases remained unmatched. The CDR3 DNA sequence: TGCAGCGTGGGACTAGCGGGGGGGAGCATTCAGTACTTC. The encoded protein is CSVGLAGGSIQYF.

The V and J genes are TRBV28 and TRBJ1-3, with 7 bases matching TRBD1. Per the germline V gene, CDR1 is MDHEN and CDR2 is SYDVKM. Trimming cost V 7 bases and J 3 bases; bases outside gene matches: 12. The CDR3 sequence is 16 residues long. The CDR3 reads CASTLDRDAGGNTIYF. The CDR3 DNA follows: TGTGCCAGCACCCTTGACAGGGACGCCGGTGGAAACACCATATATTTT. Variable domain in full (rest from reference TRBV28 and TRBJ1-3): DVKVTQSSRYLVKRTGEKVFLECVQDMDHENMFWYRQDPGLGLRLIYFSYDVKMKEKGDIPEGYSVSREKKERFSLILESASTNQTSMYLCASTLDRDAGGNTIYFGEGSWLTVV.

The chain links TRBV28 to TRBJ2-2; 10 bases line up with TRBD2. The V gene's germline CDR1 is MDHEN and CDR2 SYDVKM. With 4 bases clipped from V and 4 bases from J, the junction kept 6 bases outside the gene matches. The CDR3 is made up of 16 amino acids. The CDR3 sequence is CASSWIAGGTTGELFF. The CDR3 DNA is TGTGCCAGCAGTTGGATAGCGGGGGGCACCACCGGGGAGCTGTTTTTT.

In DNA, the CDR3 is TGCAGCGTTGTAAAGGGGGCTACCTACAATGAGCAGTTCTTC. It yields the protein CSVVKGATYNEQFF. This chain links TRBV29-1 with TRBJ2-1; 7 bases agree with TRBD1. Germline-derived CDR1 and CDR2 are SQVTM and ANQGSEA. The J segment lost 2 bases and the V segment lost 4 bases, leaving 5 bases of the junction unmatched. This CDR3 has 14 residues.

The chain carries TRBV27 and TRBJ1-1, with 7 positions matching TRBD1. CDR1 MNHEY and CDR2 SMNVEV come from the germline V gene (reference sequence). J gave up 4 bases and V 4 bases, and 3 bases lay outside the gene matches. This CDR3 spans 13 amino acids. The CDR3 coding sequence is TGTGCCAGCAGTTATCAGGGGGGCACTGAAGCTTTCTTT. This encodes CASSYQGGTEAFF.

The chain recombines TRBV7-8 with TRBJ1-6; D ambiguous. CDR3 size: 16 residues. The germline V and J ends were trimmed by 2 bases and 3 bases, with 11 bases remaining between them. The germline gives CDR1 SGHVS, CDR2 FQNEAQ. CDR3 amino acids: CASSLTQDYYNSPLHF. As DNA, the CDR3 is TGTGCCAGCAGCTTAACCCAGGACTACTATAATTCACCCCTCCACTTT.

The V gene is TRBV5-5, the J gene TRBJ2-7, with a tentative D call TRBD1 (5 bases). Trimming removed 2 bases from V and 3 bases from J, with 12 bases in between. The CDR3 contains 14 residues. The V gene's germline CDR1 is SGHKS and CDR2 YYEKEE (reference sequence). CDR3 sequence: CASSFRGFIYEQYF. CDR3 nucleotides: TGTGCCAGCAGCTTTAGGGGTTTTATCTACGAGCAGTACTTC.

This sequence joins TRBV2 and TRBJ1-2; perhaps TRBD1 as D (6 bases). This CDR3 is built from 14 residues. Trimming left V 5 bases short and J 5 bases short, with 15 bases between. From germline, CDR1 is SNHLY and CDR2 FYNNEI. The CDR3 coding sequence is TGTGCCAGCAGTAGGGCAGGGGATCTGTATGGCTACACCTTC. Translation gives CASSRAGDLYGYTF.